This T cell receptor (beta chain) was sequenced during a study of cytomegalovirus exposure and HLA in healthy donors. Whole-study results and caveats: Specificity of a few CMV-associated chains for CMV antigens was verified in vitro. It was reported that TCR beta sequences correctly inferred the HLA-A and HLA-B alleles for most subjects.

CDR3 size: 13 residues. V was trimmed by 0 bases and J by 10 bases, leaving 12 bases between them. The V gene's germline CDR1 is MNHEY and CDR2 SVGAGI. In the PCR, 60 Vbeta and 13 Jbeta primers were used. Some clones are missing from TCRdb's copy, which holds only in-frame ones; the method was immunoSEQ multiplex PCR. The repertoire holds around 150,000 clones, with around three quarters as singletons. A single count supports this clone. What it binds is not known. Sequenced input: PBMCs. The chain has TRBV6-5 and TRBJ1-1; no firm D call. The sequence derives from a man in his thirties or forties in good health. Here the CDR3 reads CASSYSWPAGAFF. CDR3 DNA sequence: TGTGCCAGCAGTTACTCTTGGCCCGCGGGAGCTTTCTTT.